These 20 T cell receptor beta chains share one sample of origin, sequenced in a study of blood T cell repertoires in COVID-19. Produced via immunoSEQ multiplex PCR; TCRdb's table is partial and in-frame only. The repertoire has about 75,000 clones, around 79% of them found once; the top ten carry 5% to 5.5%. The sample comprised peripheral blood. The receptors originated from a woman aged 80 or older with active or convalescent COVID-19.

The chain is built from TRBV5-5 and TRBJ2-1; possible D gene TRBD1, 5 bases. Trimming took 2 bases from V and 0 from J, leaving 9 bases between them. The CDR3 is made up of 15 amino acids. Germline V gene lookup returns CDR1 SGHKS and CDR2 YYEKEE (reference sequence). As DNA, the CDR3 is TGTGCCAGCAGCTTTGGGGCAGGCTCCTACAATGAGCAGTTCTTC. This translates into CASSFGAGSYNEQFF.

The chain recombines TRBV7-3 with TRBJ2-1; perhaps TRBD2 as D (5 bases). The length of the CDR3 is 15 residues. V shed 5 bases and J shed 3 bases, with 14 bases lying between them. The germline V gene has CDR1 SGHTA and CDR2 FQGTGA. CDR3 region: CASSPGGPNYNEQFF. In nucleotides, the CDR3 is TGTGCCAGCAGCCCCGGCGGGCCCAACTACAATGAGCAGTTCTTC. The full variable domain, its missing parts supplied by reference TRBV7-3 and TRBJ2-1, is GAGVSQTPSNKVTEKGKYVELRCDPISGHTALYWYRQSLGQGPEFLIYFQGTGAADDSGLPNDRFFAVRPEGSVSTLKIQRTERGDSAVYLCASSPGGPNYNEQFFGPGTRLTVL.

V usage is TRBV15 and J usage is TRBJ2-2; D is perhaps TRBD1 (6 bases). The germline V gene has CDR1 LNHNV and CDR2 YYDKDF (reference sequence). The V gene lost 0 bases and the J gene lost 6 bases, with 20 bases spanning the gap. The CDR3 loop spans 18 amino acids. CDR3 in DNA: TGTGCCACCAGCAGAGATCTACCAACGGACAGTACCTCCGGGGAGCTGTTTTTT. This codes for CATSRDLPTDSTSGELFF.

The chain combines TRBV28 with TRBJ2-7, with TRBD2 matching 8 bases. V gave up 2 bases and J gave up 3 bases; unmatched junction bases: 9. The CDR3 length is 16 residues. Germline-derived CDR1 and CDR2 are MDHEN and SYDVKM. CDR3 sequence reads: CASSLGGAGEHYEQYF. The CDR3 region has the DNA TGTGCCAGCAGTTTAGGGGGAGCGGGGGAACACTACGAGCAGTACTTC.

This rearrangement joins TRBV10-3 to TRBJ2-5, with 9 nucleotides matching TRBD2. The CDR3 spans 15 residues. Unmatched junction bases numbered 7, after V lost 6 bases and J lost 2 bases. Germline CDR1 reads ENHRY; CDR2 reads SYGVKD. The CDR3 protein is CAISKTSGPQETQYF. The CDR3 nucleotides read TGTGCCATCAGCAAGACTAGCGGACCGCAAGAGACCCAGTACTTC.

This sequence joins TRBV30 and TRBJ1-1; D is possibly TRBD1 (6 bases). CDR3 length: 14 residues. Trimming shortened V by 1 base and J by 5 bases, and 14 bases separated the two germline ends. CDR1 and CDR2 from the germline V gene are GTSNPN and SVGIG (reference sequence). The CDR3 sequence: CAWSGQGLGTEAFF. CDR3 DNA: TGTGCCTGGAGTGGGCAGGGGCTGGGGACTGAAGCTTTCTTT.

This chain uses TRBV2 with TRBJ1-5, with 8 bases lining up with TRBD1. The germline V gene encodes CDR1 SNHLY and CDR2 FYNNEI. CDR3 length: 15 amino acids. V dropped 8 bases and J dropped 3; count of bases not matched to a gene: 9. The CDR3 region has the DNA TGTGCCAGCGGAGAGGGACAGGCCGACAATCAGCCCCAGCATTTT. It is translated as CASGEGQADNQPQHF.

This chain links TRBV5-6 with TRBJ2-7; D might be TRBD1 (5 bases). The germline CDR1 and CDR2 sequences are SGHDT and YYEEEE. CDR3 length: 12 amino acids. Trimming stripped 4 bases from V and 6 bases from J, with 11 bases between. The CDR3 is CASSLGPTEQYF. The CDR3 bases are TGTGCCAGCAGCCTGGGGCCCACCGAGCAGTACTTC.

The chain couples TRBV7-2 to TRBJ2-7; possible D gene TRBD1, 6 bases. Germline V gene data show CDR1 as SGHTA and CDR2 as FQGNSA. V was pared by 0 bases and J by 2 bases, with 8 bases between. The length of the CDR3 is 14 residues. The CDR3 nucleotides are TGTGCCAGCAGCTTAGCGGGGACAACCTACGAGCAGTACTTC. Residues: CASSLAGTTYEQYF.

J is TRBJ2-3 and V is TRBV4-3; 7 nucleotides align to TRBD2. V was clipped by 1 base and J by 5 bases; unmatched bases: 18. This CDR3 spans 19 amino acids. From germline, CDR1 is LGHNA and CDR2 YSLEER. The CDR3 protein is CASSQGDTLREWWGDTQYF. The CDR3 DNA follows: TGCGCCAGCAGCCAAGGCGACACATTGCGGGAGTGGTGGGGAGATACGCAGTATTTT.

The chain employs TRBV7-9 and TRBJ2-7, with TRBD1 identical over 9 bases. Trimming removed 5 bases from V and 3 bases from J; junction bases left unmatched: 14. The CDR3 extends over 17 amino acids. From germline, CDR1 is SEHNR and CDR2 FQNEAQ (reference sequence). The CDR3 reads CASSPRGTRGQGYEQYF. CDR3 DNA: TGTGCCAGCAGCCCAAGGGGGACTCGGGGACAGGGCTACGAGCAGTACTTC.

The rearrangement joins TRBV19 to TRBJ2-3; TRBD1 matches 7 bases. Germline trimming cut 7 bases from V and 2 bases from J; bases unmatched to any gene: 3. Germline loops: CDR1 LNHDA, CDR2 SQIVND (reference sequence). This CDR3 region has 13 residues. This CDR3 reads CASTRGHTDTQYF. Here the CDR3 DNA reads TGTGCCAGTACGAGGGGGCACACAGATACGCAGTATTTT.

This chain links TRBV7-3 with TRBJ2-1; 12 nucleotides agree with TRBD2. The CDR3 totals 22 residues. Unmatched junction bases numbered 21, after V lost 1 base and J lost 5 bases. Germline values: CDR1 SGHTA, CDR2 FQGTGA. In DNA, the CDR3 is TGTGCCAGCAGCTTAATAGGGTTCGGGCTAGCGGGAGGGTCGAACAACCACAATGAGCAGTTCTTC. It yields the protein CASSLIGFGLAGGSNNHNEQFF. The full variable domain, rest sourced from reference TRBV7-3 and TRBJ2-1, is GAGVSQTPSNKVTEKGKYVELRCDPISGHTALYWYRQSLGQGPEFLIYFQGTGAADDSGLPNDRFFAVRPEGSVSTLKIQRTERGDSAVYLCASSLIGFGLAGGSNNHNEQFFGPGTRLTVL.

The chain has TRBV3-1 (or the pseudogene TRBV3-2) and TRBJ1-1, with 9 bases identical to TRBD1. The germline gives CDR1 LGHDT, CDR2 YNNKEL (reference sequence). The CDR3 extends over 17 amino acids. Losses at the gene ends were 4 bases for V and 4 bases for J; bases not matched to a gene: 13. The CDR3 is CASSPTGGAVVATEAFF. The DNA for the CDR3 is TGTGCCAGCAGCCCCACAGGGGGCGCCGTCGTCGCCACTGAAGCTTTCTTT.

V gene TRBV6-5 combines with J gene TRBJ1-1; a possible D gene is TRBD1 (6 bases). Between the trimmed V and J ends, which lost 6 bases and 7 bases, there was a span of 18 bases. Germline CDR1 reads MNHEY; CDR2 reads SVGAGI. CDR3 length equals 14 residues. This chain's CDR3 is CASRRPTGSGEAFF. The CDR3 bases are TGTGCCAGCAGGAGACCAACAGGGTCGGGTGAAGCTTTCTTT.

The rearrangement links TRBV7-8 to TRBJ2-1; TRBD2 might be the D (6 bases). Trimming left V 5 bases short and J 7 bases short, with 21 bases between. Germline CDR1 and CDR2: SGHVS and FQNEAQ. This CDR3 region has 16 residues. This CDR3 reads CASSPEYWREINEQFF. The CDR3 coding sequence is TGTGCCAGCAGCCCCGAGTACTGGCGGGAAATAAATGAGCAGTTCTTC.

A few counts support this clone. This rearrangement joins TRBV28 to TRBJ2-6, with unresolved D. Per the germline V gene, CDR1 is MDHEN and CDR2 is SYDVKM. V was cut by 8 bases and J by 2 bases, with 10 bases left in between. The CDR3 length is 14 residues. The CDR3 bases are TGTGCCAGCCGATCAGTTCCTGGGGCCAACGTCCTGACTTTC. It encodes CASRSVPGANVLTF.

This clone was seen a few times. V and J are TRBV5-1 and TRBJ1-2; the match to TRBD1 covers 9 bases. CDR1 is SGHRS and CDR2 is YFSETQ in the germline V gene. J was trimmed by 3 bases and V by 3 bases; bases with no gene match: 9. The CDR3 length is 16 residues. DNA for the CDR3: TGCGCCAGCAGCTGGGCAGGGACAGGGTTCGACTATGGCTACACCTTC. It encodes CASSWAGTGFDYGYTF.

V is TRBV27 and J is TRBJ1-1; the D gene is possibly TRBD1 (6 bases). Germline V gene sequence: CDR1 MNHEY, CDR2 SMNVEV (reference sequence). The V gene lost 3 bases and the J gene lost 4 bases, with 9 bases spanning the gap. The CDR3 loop spans 13 amino acids. CDR3 loop: CASSFRGFTEAFF. The CDR3 nucleotides read TGTGCCAGCAGTTTTAGGGGGTTCACTGAAGCTTTCTTT.

The V gene is TRBV19, the J gene TRBJ1-5, with 10 bases aligning to TRBD1. In germline, CDR1 is LNHDA, CDR2 SQIVND (reference sequence). CDR3 length: 15 residues. J gave up 4 bases and V 3 bases, and 3 bases lay outside the gene matches. The CDR3 DNA sequence: TGTGCCAGTAGTATCCTGGACAGGGGGAATCAGCCCCAGCATTTT. Translation gives CASSILDRGNQPQHF.